The clone carrying this TCR beta chain came up a few times. There are 15 residues in the CDR3. Germline CDR1 reads SGDLS; CDR2 reads YYNGEE. Trimming shortened V by 1 base and J by 3 bases, and 14 bases separated the two germline ends. Per patient, between 1 and 8 samples were collected at pretreatment and on-treatment time points. Spike-ins of synthetic TCR analog templates went into each PCR. TCRdb keeps only in-frame clones here, not all; method: immunoSEQ multiplex PCR. The sample lists about 84,000 clones, 90% to 95% seen once, with 8% to 10% in the top ten. These data come from a study of PD-L1 blockade in urothelial cancer. Study in general: Blood samples had a median of around 150,000 T cells.

The genes are TRBV9 and TRBJ2-7, with a weak D call TRBD1 (6 bases). The sequenced sample was PBMCs, obtained around atezolizumab (anti-PD-L1) treatment. This clonotype was obtained from a man aged 55 to 70 with urothelial cancer. CDR3 coding DNA: TGTGCCAGCAGCGTACGACAGGCCCCCCTCTACGAGCAGTACTTC. It specifies CASSVRQAPLYEQYF.